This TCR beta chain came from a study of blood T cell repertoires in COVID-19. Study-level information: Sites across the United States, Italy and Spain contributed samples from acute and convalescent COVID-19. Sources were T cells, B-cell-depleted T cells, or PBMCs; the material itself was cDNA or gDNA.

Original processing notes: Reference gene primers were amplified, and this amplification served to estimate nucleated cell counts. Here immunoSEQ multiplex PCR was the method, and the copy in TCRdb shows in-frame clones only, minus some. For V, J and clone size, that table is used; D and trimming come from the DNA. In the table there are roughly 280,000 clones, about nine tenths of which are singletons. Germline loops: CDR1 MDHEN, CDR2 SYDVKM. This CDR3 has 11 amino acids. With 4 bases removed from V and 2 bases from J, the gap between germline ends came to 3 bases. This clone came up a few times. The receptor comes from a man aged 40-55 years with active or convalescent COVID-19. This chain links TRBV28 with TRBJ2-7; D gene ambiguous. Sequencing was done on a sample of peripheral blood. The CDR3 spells CASSSPYEQYF. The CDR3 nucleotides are TGTGCCAGCAGTTCTCCCTACGAGCAGTACTTC. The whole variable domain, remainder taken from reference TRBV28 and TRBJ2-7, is DVKVTQSSRYLVKRTGEKVFLECVQDMDHENMFWYRQDPGLGLRLIYFSYDVKMKEKGDIPEGYSVSREKKERFSLILESASTNQTSMYLCASSSPYEQYFGPGTRLTVT.